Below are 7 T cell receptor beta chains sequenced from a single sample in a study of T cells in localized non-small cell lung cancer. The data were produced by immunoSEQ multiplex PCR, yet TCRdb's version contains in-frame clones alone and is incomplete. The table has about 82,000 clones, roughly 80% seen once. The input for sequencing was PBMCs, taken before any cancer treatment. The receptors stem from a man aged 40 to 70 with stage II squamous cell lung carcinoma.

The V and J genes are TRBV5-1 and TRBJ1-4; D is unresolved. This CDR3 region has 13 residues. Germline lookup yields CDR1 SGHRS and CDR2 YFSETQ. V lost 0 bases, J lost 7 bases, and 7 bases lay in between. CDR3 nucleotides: TGCGCCAGCAGCTTGGGAGGCAGTGAAAAACTGTTTTTT. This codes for CASSLGGSEKLFF.

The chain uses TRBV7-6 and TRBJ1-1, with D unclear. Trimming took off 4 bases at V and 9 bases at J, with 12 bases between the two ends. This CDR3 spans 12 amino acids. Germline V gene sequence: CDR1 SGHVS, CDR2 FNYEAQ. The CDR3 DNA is TGTGCCAGCAGCTCCACCGTACCCCAAGCTTTCTTT. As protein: CASSSTVPQAFF. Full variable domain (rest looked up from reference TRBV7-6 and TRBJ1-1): GAGVSQSPRYKVTKRGQDVALRCDPISGHVSLYWYRQALGQGPEFLTYFNYEAQQDKSGLPNDRFSAERPEGSISTLTIQRTEQRDSAMYRCASSSTVPQAFFGQGTRLTVV.

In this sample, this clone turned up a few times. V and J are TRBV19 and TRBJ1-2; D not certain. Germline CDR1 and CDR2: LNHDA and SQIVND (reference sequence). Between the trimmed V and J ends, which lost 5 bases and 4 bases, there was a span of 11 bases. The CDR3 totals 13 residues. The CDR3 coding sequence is TGTGCCAGTAGTCCGCCCGGGTTCTATGGCTACACCTTC. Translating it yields CASSPPGFYGYTF.

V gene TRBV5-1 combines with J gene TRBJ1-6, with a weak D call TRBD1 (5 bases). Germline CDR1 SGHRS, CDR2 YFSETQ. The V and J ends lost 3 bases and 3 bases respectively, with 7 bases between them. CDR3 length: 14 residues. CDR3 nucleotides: TGCGCCAGCAGCTGGGGGAACTATAATTCACCCCTCCACTTT. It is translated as CASSWGNYNSPLHF.

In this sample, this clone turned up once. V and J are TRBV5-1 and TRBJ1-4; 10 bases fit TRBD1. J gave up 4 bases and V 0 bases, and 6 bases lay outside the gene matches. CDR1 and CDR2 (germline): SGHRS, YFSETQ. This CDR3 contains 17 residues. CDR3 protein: CASSLEGQGPGNEKLFF. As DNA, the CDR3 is TGCGCCAGCAGCTTGGAGGGACAGGGGCCGGGTAATGAAAAACTGTTTTTT.

As DNA, the CDR3 is TGTGCCAGCAGGAGGGAGAACTCTGGGGCCAACGTCCTGACTTTC. Translation: CASRRENSGANVLTF. J is TRBJ2-6 and V is TRBV2, with D possibly matching TRBD2 (5 bases). There are 15 residues in the CDR3. V dropped 6 bases and J dropped 0 bases, with 9 bases sitting between them. The germline V gene encodes CDR1 SNHLY and CDR2 FYNNEI.

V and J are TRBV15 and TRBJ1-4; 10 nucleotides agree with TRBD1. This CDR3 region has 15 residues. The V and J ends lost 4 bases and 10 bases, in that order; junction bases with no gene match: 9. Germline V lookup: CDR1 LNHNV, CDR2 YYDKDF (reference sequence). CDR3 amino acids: CATSIKGQGIGKLFF. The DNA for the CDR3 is TGTGCCACCAGCATCAAGGGACAGGGGATTGGAAAACTGTTTTTT.